Sequencing of this TCR beta chain was carried out in a study of CD8 T cells in Susac syndrome (dated by TCRdb to the late 2010s). Describing the broader study: The study used repertoire sequencing to test whether antigen drove CD8+ T cell activation and differentiation in Susac syndrome. Clonality of the CD8+ T cell repertoire was compared between roughly 13 healthy donors, 14 Susac syndrome patients and roughly 16 multiple sclerosis patients.

What the research found in general, with its limitations: The number of individuals in the TCR sequencing and HLA analysis was recognized as being relatively small.

High-throughput TCR beta sequencing profiled peripheral blood CD8+ and CD4+ T cells from healthy donors, Susac syndrome patients and multiple sclerosis patients. The multiple sclerosis controls were treatment-naive patients who had stable or active relapsing-remitting disease and met the revised McDonald criteria. Bulk CD8+ and CD4+ T cells were purified by magnetic negative isolation, whereas CD8+ TEMRA cells were enriched by FACS. Blood was collected in EDTA tubes and processed within 24 hours, with PBMCs isolated through density gradient centrifugation. PBMCs intended for TCR sequencing were frozen in liquid nitrogen and were later thawed in a 37 degrees C water bath. A purity of at least 90% was achieved for sorted or isolated CD4+, CD8+ and CD8+ TEMRA cells. The CDR3 covers 12 residues, taking in both the cysteine and the phenylalanine. Of the read, only the CDR3 DNA is kept; its 36 bases are in frame from base 1. CDR1 LNHDA and CDR2 SQIVND were looked up in the germline V gene (reference sequence). V gives up 10 bases and J gives up 0 bases, and the segment between their germline ends measures 7 bases.

RNA was extracted using the RNeasy kit, and roughly 0.5 to 1 ug of the RNA was reverse transcribed with random hexamers. The immunoSEQ multiplex PCR assay, covering 54 Vbeta and 13 Jbeta segments, was used to amplify TCR beta CDR3 regions. Bias from PCR amplification was corrected by using a synthetic template baseline for primer optimization and for computational correction. For the original study's pipeline: Reads were annotated to V, D and J genes according to IMGT and were analyzed with immunoSEQ Analyzer, with only productive sequences retained. Clonality was computed as one minus Shannon entropy normalized by log2 of the number of productive unique sequences. For each patient and control, public and private clones were evaluated within the 100 most prevalent clones. Clones were defined as Susac-specific when absent from the healthy and MS cohorts, from fewer than 1,300 published viral clones and from other ImmuneACCESS disease sequences. TCRdb ran its own pipeline on the public reads, namely fastp trimming at Q25 and MiXCR clone calling, and kept in-frame beta chains. Every CDR3 protein is listed once, alongside the most common genes and DNA of its rows. The V and J calls here are based on TCRdb, not the publication. For this sample the table gives approximately 200,000 distinct CDR3 sequences, of which approximately 90% were detected only once. Around 0.13% of the sample is in the top ten clones.

Points on this clonotype: The antigen it binds to is not known. It has no much larger one-base neighbor in the sample; base qualities were not kept.

This TCR was recovered from a human donor with multiple sclerosis. Sequenced sample: CD8+ T cells from PBMCs. The rearrangement joined TRBV19 to TRBJ2-1; the D gene is not confidently resolved. The CDR3 protein is CATISSYNEQFF. The nucleotide sequence reads as follows: TGTGCCACTATCAGCTCCTACAATGAGCAGTTCTTC.